Below are 5 T cell receptor beta chains sequenced from a single sample in a study of blood T cell repertoires in COVID-19. Here immunoSEQ multiplex PCR was the method, and the copy in TCRdb shows in-frame clones only, minus some. The table includes approximately 250,000 clones, 80% to 90% detected once. Specimen: peripheral blood. These receptors came from a man aged 60-69 years with acute or convalescent COVID-19.

This chain connects TRBV3-1 (or the pseudogene TRBV3-2) to TRBJ2-1, with 10 bases aligning to TRBD1. Germline CDR1 LGHDT, CDR2 YNNKEL (reference sequence). The CDR3 length is 16 residues. The trim removed 3 bases at V and 3 bases at J, leaving 5 bases unmatched. DNA of the CDR3: TGTGCCAGCAGCCAGAGAGACAGGGGGCTCTACAATGAGCAGTTCTTC. Translating it yields CASSQRDRGLYNEQFF.

The gene calls are TRBV5-1 and TRBJ2-4, with 9 bases matching TRBD1. The CDR3 spans 16 residues. CDR1 is SGHRS and CDR2 is YFSETQ in the germline V gene. V shed 0 bases, J shed 0 bases, and the junction held 1 base outside the gene matches. The CDR3 nucleotides read TGCGCCAGCAGCTTGGGACAGGGGGTAGCCAAAAACATTCAGTACTTC. This translates into CASSLGQGVAKNIQYF.

This chain connects TRBV6-5 to TRBJ2-7, with D perhaps TRBD1 (6 bases). Trimming removed 2 bases from V and 2 bases from J, with 10 bases in between. The CDR3 is 14 residues long. Germline CDR1 MNHEY, CDR2 SVGAGI. The CDR3 DNA reads as TGTGCCAGCAGTTACGGGCAGGGGCCCTACGAGCAGTACTTC. Its translation: CASSYGQGPYEQYF.

The chain carries TRBV7-2 and TRBJ1-4; no clear D gene. Germline assignment: CDR1 SGHTA and CDR2 FQGNSA. There are 15 residues in the CDR3. The germline V and J ends were trimmed by 3 bases and 0 bases, with 8 bases remaining between them. The CDR3 protein is CASSFLGATNEKLFF. In DNA form, the CDR3 reads TGTGCCAGCAGCTTCTTAGGAGCAACTAATGAAAAACTGTTTTTT.

This clone has more than one count but fewer than ten. The chain links TRBV27 to TRBJ2-7; 10 bases map to TRBD1. V lost 6 bases and J lost 4; bases outside the gene matches: 6. CDR3 length: 14 residues. Per germline, CDR1 MNHEY and CDR2 SMNVEV (reference sequence). As DNA, the CDR3 is TGTGCCAGCAGAGGGGGGACAGGGGTATACGAGCAGTACTTC. It specifies CASRGGTGVYEQYF.